This paragraph reports one T cell receptor beta chain. This sample is part of a study of blood T cell repertoires in COVID-19. As handled by the study authors: Nucleated cell counts were estimated from reference gene primer amplification. The assay was immunoSEQ multiplex PCR, and TCRdb's table has in-frame clones only and misses some. That table is the source of V, J and clone size, and D and trimming were worked out from the DNA. The sample includes over 200,000 clones, around 90% of them seen just once. Germline V CDR1 and CDR2: MNHEY, SMNVEV (reference sequence). The ends lost 7 bases at V and 6 bases at J; junction bases unmatched: 6. There are 14 residues in the CDR3.

The chain carries TRBV27 and TRBJ2-7; TRBD2 agrees at 13 bases. Sequencing was carried out using peripheral blood. The receptor's source is a man in his 60s who had recovered from COVID-19. CDR3 protein: CASTTRLAGGEQYF. In DNA, the CDR3 is TGTGCCAGCACTACTCGACTAGCGGGAGGCGAGCAGTACTTC.